This passage covers 27 T cell receptor beta chains from one sample sequenced in a study of T cell repertoires in cytomegalovirus infection. What these receptors recognize is not known. TCRdb passed the reads through MiXCR, listing each CDR3 protein once. The sample has about 830,000 distinct CDR3 sequences; over 25% are singletons. The input for sequencing was cultured CD8+ T cells from PBMCs, taken from culture after CMV antigen stimulation. These receptors all stem from a human donor in good health (CMV status not recorded). Some clones in this sample may be carry-over from other donors' samples.

This clonotype was detected ten times or more. The chain uses TRBV5-5 and TRBJ2-1; 11 bases line up with TRBD1. The CDR3 contains 15 residues. Per the germline V gene, CDR1 is SGHKS and CDR2 is YYEKEE (reference sequence). Trimming at V came to 4 bases and at J to 8 bases, leaving 8 bases not matched to a gene. The CDR3 is CASSRTGGAYHEQFF. CDR3 DNA sequence: TGTGCCAGCAGCAGGACAGGGGGCGCTTACCATGAGCAGTTCTTC. The whole variable domain, remainder taken from reference TRBV5-5 and TRBJ2-1, is DAGVTQSPTHLIKTRGQQVTLRCSPISGHKSVSWYQQVLGQGPQFIFQYYEKEERGRGNFPDRFSARQFPNYSSELNVNALLLGDSALYLCASSRTGGAYHEQFFGPGTRLTVL.

The table lists this clonotype with many counts. The chain combines TRBV7-6 with TRBJ2-3, with D tentatively TRBD2 (7 bases). The CDR3 sequence is 15 residues long. The germline V gene encodes CDR1 SGHVS and CDR2 FNYEAQ. The germline V and J ends were trimmed by 1 base and 2 bases, with 10 bases remaining between them. The CDR3 DNA is TGTGCCAGCAGCTTAGGCGGGGGACACACAGATACGCAGTATTTT. Amino acids: CASSLGGGHTDTQYF. Full variable domain (missing parts from reference TRBV7-6 and TRBJ2-3): GAGVSQSPRYKVTKRGQDVALRCDPISGHVSLYWYRQALGQGPEFLTYFNYEAQQDKSGLPNDRFSAERPEGSISTLTIQRTEQRDSAMYRCASSLGGGHTDTQYFGPGTRLTVL.

The J gene is TRBJ1-4, the V gene TRBV15; TRBD1 aligns across 7 bases. V lost 4 bases to trimming and J lost 1 base; unmatched junction nucleotides: 9. The CDR3 runs to 17 residues. The germline gives CDR1 LNHNV, CDR2 YYDKDF (reference sequence). The CDR3, as DNA: TGTGCCACCAGCACTGTAGGGGGACAGCAAACTAATGAAAAACTGTTTTTT. Translated: CATSTVGGQQTNEKLFF. The entire variable domain, with the rest obtained from reference TRBV15 and TRBJ1-4, is as follows: DAMVIQNPRYQVTQFGKPVTLSCSQTLNHNVMYWYQQKSSQAPKLLFHYYDKDFNNEADTPDNFQSRRPNTSFCFLDIRSPGLGDTAMYLCATSTVGGQQTNEKLFFGSGTQLSVL.

The table lists this clonotype with a few counts. The J gene is TRBJ1-2, the V gene TRBV7-9, with D uncertain. Germline CDR1 SEHNR, CDR2 FQNEAQ (reference sequence). V shed 1 base and J shed 6 bases, with 6 bases lying between them. This CDR3 has 12 residues. CDR3 protein: CASSLDSHGYTF. The DNA of the CDR3 is TGTGCCAGCAGCTTAGACAGCCATGGCTACACCTTC.

This clonotype was recorded many times. The chain is built from TRBV7-8 and TRBJ1-1; no reliable D call. This CDR3 is 13 amino acids long. The germline gives CDR1 SGHVS, CDR2 FQNEAQ. V lost 2 bases, J lost 8 bases, and 12 bases lay in between. The CDR3 nucleotides read TGTGCCAGCAGCTTACGTGTTCCGGGCGAAGCTTTCTTT. It is translated as CASSLRVPGEAFF.

This clonotype was recorded many times. The rearrangement uses TRBV7-2 and TRBJ2-2; 14 bases map to TRBD2. The V segment lost 5 bases and the J segment 7 bases; nucleotides outside the gene matches: 6. Looked up from germline, CDR1 is SGHTA and CDR2 is FQGNSA. The CDR3 has 16 amino acids. DNA for the CDR3: TGTGCCAGCAGCCCGACTAGCGGGGGGGCCGGCGGGGAGCTGTTTTTT. This codes for CASSPTSGGAGGELFF.

This clonotype was found a few times. The rearrangement joins TRBV2 to TRBJ2-7; D remains ambiguous. V was trimmed by 0 bases and J by 0 bases, leaving 12 bases between them. CDR1 is SNHLY and CDR2 is FYNNEI in the germline V gene. This CDR3 contains 16 residues. The CDR3 DNA reads as TGTGCCAGCAGTGAAGCGTCCAGGACGGGCTCCTACGAGCAGTACTTC. It specifies CASSEASRTGSYEQYF.

Many counts were recorded for this clonotype. The chain recombines TRBV7-6 with TRBJ2-2; the D gene is possibly TRBD1 (6 bases). The CDR3 loop spans 13 amino acids. V lost 5 bases to trimming and J lost 6 bases, with 10 bases between them. Germline-derived CDR1 and CDR2 are SGHVS and FNYEAQ. The CDR3 DNA reads as TGTGCCAGCAGCCCAACAGGGTCCGGGGAGCTGTTTTTT. The encoded protein is CASSPTGSGELFF.

The sample holds a few counts of this clonotype. The chain links TRBV10-3 to TRBJ1-2; D is unclear. Germline CDR1 and CDR2: ENHRY and SYGVKD. The CDR3 loop spans 12 amino acids. V lost 0 bases, J lost 5 bases, and 4 bases lay in between. The CDR3 DNA follows: TGTGCCATCAGTGAGTCGAGTTATGGCTACACCTTC. This translates into CAISESSYGYTF.

This clonotype was counted a few times. The chain has TRBV4-1 and TRBJ1-2; D unclear. The V end was cut by 0 bases, the J end by 7 bases, with 15 bases between. Germline V lookup: CDR1 MGHRA, CDR2 YSYEKL. This CDR3 has 15 amino acids. CDR3 bases: TGCGCCAGCAGCCAAGATTACAGCTTTGGTTTTGGCTACACCTTC. It yields the protein CASSQDYSFGFGYTF.

V usage is TRBV7-9 and J usage is TRBJ1-2; D unresolved. CDR3 length: 14 amino acids. CDR1 and CDR2 from the germline V gene are SEHNR and FQNEAQ (reference sequence). V was shortened by 5 bases and J by 7 bases, with 17 bases between the two germline ends. The CDR3 DNA follows: TGTGCCAGCAGCCTCCGACCTGACACCGCTGGCTACACCTTC. Amino acid sequence: CASSLRPDTAGYTF.

This clonotype occurred a few times. V and J are TRBV12-3 or TRBV12-4 and TRBJ2-1, with 10 bases identical to TRBD2. This CDR3 spans 15 amino acids. Trimming removed 3 bases from V and 4 bases from J; junction bases left unmatched: 3. DNA for the CDR3: TGTGCCAGCAGTTTTCCTAGCGGGGGATACAATGAGCAGTTCTTC. Translation gives CASSFPSGGYNEQFF.

In its sample, this clonotype was seen a few times. The genes are TRBV6-2 or TRBV6-3 and TRBJ2-7; 12 nucleotides agree with TRBD2. After removal of 6 bases from V and 6 bases from J, the junction contained 12 bases not matched to a gene. This CDR3 spans 16 amino acids. The germline gives CDR1 MNHEY, CDR2 SVGEGT. CDR3 region: CASSWGLAGPGTEQYV. The CDR3 bases are TGTGCCAGCAGCTGGGGACTAGCGGGTCCCGGTACCGAGCAGTACGTC.

This sequence joins TRBV7-2 and TRBJ2-3, with 16 bases identical to TRBD2. V was clipped by 4 bases and J by 6 bases; unmatched bases: 13. The CDR3 is made up of 19 amino acids. Germline V gene lookup returns CDR1 SGHTA and CDR2 FQGNSA. As DNA, the CDR3 is TGTGCCAGCAGCTCCGTCCCGGGACTAGCGGGGGGGCTCTGGGATACGCAGTATTTT. It yields the protein CASSSVPGLAGGLWDTQYF.

V and J are TRBV6-5 and TRBJ2-2, with D maybe TRBD1 (6 bases). Looked up from germline, CDR1 is MNHEY and CDR2 is SVGAGI. The ends were cut back, 8 bases at V and 6 bases at J, with 19 bases in the middle. This CDR3 has 15 residues. CDR3 coding DNA: TGTGCCAGCGACCCGACAGGAGGAATCGCCGGGGAGCTGTTTTTT. Protein sequence: CASDPTGGIAGELFF.

This clonotype has just a few counts. V usage is TRBV5-6 and J usage is TRBJ2-1; 10 positions match TRBD1. V lost 4 bases and J lost 4; bases outside the gene matches: 8. This CDR3 comprises 16 residues. The germline V gene has CDR1 SGHDT and CDR2 YYEEEE. The CDR3 reads CASSPSGQGDYNEQFF. The CDR3, as DNA: TGTGCCAGCAGCCCCTCAGGACAGGGGGATTACAATGAGCAGTTCTTC.

J is TRBJ2-1 and V is TRBV18; D may be TRBD2 (5 bases). This CDR3 region has 20 residues. V was pared by 3 bases and J by 0 bases, with 24 bases between. CDR1 is KGHSH and CDR2 is LQKENI in the germline V gene. CDR3 in DNA: TGTGCCAGCTCACCCCCCTTCCTTTCCTTGAGGGAGAGCTCCTACAATGAGCAGTTCTTC. It yields the protein CASSPPFLSLRESSYNEQFF.

The CDR3: CASSLVTAVRYGYTF. The CDR3 DNA follows: TGTGCCAGCAGCTTAGTGACTGCCGTACGCTATGGCTACACCTTC. V and J are TRBV7-9 and TRBJ1-2; the D is unclear. V was clipped by 1 base and J by 4 bases, with 13 bases between them. Germline V lookup: CDR1 SEHNR, CDR2 FQNEAQ (reference sequence). CDR3 length: 15 residues. The full variable domain, with the rest looked up from reference TRBV7-9 and TRBJ1-2, is DTGVSQNPRHKITKRGQNVTFRCDPISEHNRLYWYRQTLGQGPEFLTYFQNEAQLEKSRLLSDRFSAERPKGSFSTLEIQRTEQGDSAMYLCASSLVTAVRYGYTFGSGTRLTVV.

V is TRBV5-4 and J is TRBJ2-3; no reliable D call. The germline V and J ends were trimmed by 0 bases and 5 bases, with 16 bases remaining between them. The length of the CDR3 is 16 residues. Germline-derived CDR1 and CDR2 are SGHNT and YYREEE (reference sequence). Here the CDR3 reads CASSLVGSSLRDTQYF. DNA for the CDR3: TGTGCCAGCAGCTTGGTCGGCAGCTCCCTCAGAGATACGCAGTATTTT. Using reference TRBV5-4 and TRBJ2-3 for the parts outside the CDR3, the full variable domain is ETGVTQSPTHLIKTRGQQVTLRCSSQSGHNTVSWYQQALGQGPQFIFQYYREEENGRGNFPPRFSGLQFPNYSSELNVNALELDDSALYLCASSLVGSSLRDTQYFGPGTRLTVL.

This clonotype occurred a few times. The V call is TRBV18, the J call TRBJ1-1; D is unresolved. Germline V gene sequence: CDR1 KGHSH, CDR2 LQKENI. V lost 5 bases and J 4 bases, leaving 11 bases between the germline ends. The CDR3 is made up of 13 amino acids. CDR3 coding DNA: TGTGCCAGCTCAACCACCCGAGGCACTGAAGCTTTCTTT. It encodes CASSTTRGTEAFF.

V is TRBV27 and J is TRBJ2-3, with D unresolved. V lost 8 bases and J 2 bases, leaving 17 bases between the germline ends. This CDR3 has 15 residues. Germline CDR1 and CDR2: MNHEY and SMNVEV (reference sequence). CDR3 amino acids: CASLPEGRLTDTQYF. CDR3 in DNA: TGTGCCAGCCTGCCGGAAGGCAGGCTCACAGATACGCAGTATTTT.

V and J are TRBV7-9 and TRBJ1-5; the match to TRBD1 covers 11 bases. CDR1 and CDR2 from the germline V gene are SEHNR and FQNEAQ (reference sequence). Trimming cost V 5 bases and J 5 bases; bases outside gene matches: 5. The CDR3 has 15 residues. CDR3 sequence: CASSVRGQGDQPQHF. The CDR3 DNA reads as TGTGCCAGCAGCGTTAGGGGACAGGGGGATCAGCCCCAGCATTTT.

V is TRBV29-1 and J is TRBJ1-1, with a possible D match to TRBD1 (5 bases). In germline, CDR1 is SQVTM, CDR2 ANQGSEA. Deletions cut 5 bases from V and 3 bases from J, with 10 bases between. This CDR3 spans 12 amino acids. This chain's CDR3 is CSVRDGHTEAFF. The CDR3 coding sequence is TGCAGCGTTCGGGACGGACACACTGAAGCTTTCTTT.

The sample holds a few counts of this clonotype. The chain combines TRBV5-4 with TRBJ2-1; 10 bases agree with TRBD1. J was trimmed by 0 bases and V by 1 base; bases with no gene match: 4. Germline V gives CDR1 SGHNT, CDR2 YYREEE (reference sequence). The CDR3 has 17 residues. The CDR3 DNA follows: TGTGCCAGCAGCTTGTTGGGACAGGGGAGCTCCTACAATGAGCAGTTCTTC. Translated, it gives CASSLLGQGSSYNEQFF.

This clonotype turned up a few times. The V gene is TRBV11-2, the J gene TRBJ2-5; 7 nucleotides match TRBD2. CDR1 is SGHAT and CDR2 is FQNNGV in the germline V gene. Trimming at V came to 4 bases and at J to 5 bases, leaving 10 bases not matched to a gene. The CDR3 is 15 amino acids. CDR3 protein: CASSSWTSEAETQYF. For the CDR3, the DNA is TGTGCCAGCAGCTCCTGGACTAGTGAGGCCGAGACCCAGTACTTC.

The gene calls are TRBV7-9 and TRBJ2-3, with TRBD1 as a possible D gene (6 bases). Deletions cut 7 bases from V and 0 bases from J, with 14 bases between. The CDR3 is 15 residues long. Germline lookup yields CDR1 SEHNR and CDR2 FQNEAQ (reference sequence). CDR3: CASIYRDTSTDTQYF. CDR3 nucleotide sequence: TGTGCCAGCATCTACAGGGATACTAGCACAGATACGCAGTATTTT.

This clonotype has more than one count but fewer than ten. CDR3 in DNA: TGCGCCAGCAGCCAAGTTAAATCCACAGATACGCAGTATTTT. This translates into CASSQVKSTDTQYF. The chain couples TRBV4-1 to TRBJ2-3; D is ambiguous. The V gene's germline CDR1 is MGHRA and CDR2 YSYEKL. Trimming took 1 base from V and 2 from J, leaving 7 bases between them. This CDR3 contains 14 residues.